This entry describes one T cell receptor (beta chain). What it binds is not known. This record comes from a study of shared clonotypes between healthy human individuals. Notes on the study in general: Clonotypes shared by all four donors outscored non-shared clonotypes in generation probability.

All of the donors resided in Nashville, Tennessee, and each was a Caucasian adult. As processed by the authors: Filtering differed, since immunoSEQ gave only junction sequences and no quality scores. Generated by immunoSEQ multiplex PCR, the TCRdb table keeps only in-frame clones and is missing some. V and J calls and clone size are as listed in that table; D and trimming were resolved from the DNA. This repertoire shows over a million clones, 96% found once; its top ten account for approximately 1.1%. Trimming shortened V by 1 base and J by 3 bases, and 9 bases separated the two germline ends. Per the germline V gene, CDR1 is SNHLY and CDR2 is FYNNEI. The CDR3 is made up of 15 amino acids.

The source is a man aged 25 to 45 in good health. The chain carries TRBV2 and TRBJ2-2; D possibly corresponds to TRBD1 (6 bases). Sequenced input: naive CD4+ T cells sorted from blood. Subset specified: CD45RA+ positively selected. The CDR3 bases are TGTGCCAGCAGTGAAGACAGGGCCTACACCGGGGAGCTGTTTTTT. Encoded protein: CASSEDRAYTGELFF.